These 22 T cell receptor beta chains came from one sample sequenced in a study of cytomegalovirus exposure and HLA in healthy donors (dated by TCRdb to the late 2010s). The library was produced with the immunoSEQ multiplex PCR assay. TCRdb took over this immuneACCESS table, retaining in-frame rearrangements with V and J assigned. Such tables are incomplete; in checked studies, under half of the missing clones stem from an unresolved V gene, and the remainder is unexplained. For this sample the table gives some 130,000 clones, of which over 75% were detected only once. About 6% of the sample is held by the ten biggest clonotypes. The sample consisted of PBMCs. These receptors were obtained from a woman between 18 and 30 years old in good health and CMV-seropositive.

The CDR3: CASSEADTIYF. DNA for the CDR3: TGTGCCAGTAGTGAGGCGGACACCATATATTTT. The chain couples TRBV19 to TRBJ1-3; D is unclear. This CDR3 contains 11 residues. The V gene lost 5 bases and the J gene lost 8 bases, with 7 bases spanning the gap. Germline V gene lookup returns CDR1 LNHDA and CDR2 SQIVND (reference sequence). The full variable domain, completed using reference TRBV19 and TRBJ1-3, is DGGITQSPKYLFRKEGQNVTLSCEQNLNHDAMYWYRQDPGQGLRLIYYSQIVNDFQKGDIAEGYSVSREKKESFPLTVTSAQKNPTAFYLCASSEADTIYFGEGSWLTVV.

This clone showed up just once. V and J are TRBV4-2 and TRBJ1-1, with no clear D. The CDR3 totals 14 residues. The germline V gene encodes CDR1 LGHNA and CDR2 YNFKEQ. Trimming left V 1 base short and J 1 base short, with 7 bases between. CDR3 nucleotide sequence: TGTGCCAGCAGCCAAGGACACACGAACACTGAAGCTTTCTTT. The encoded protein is CASSQGHTNTEAFF.

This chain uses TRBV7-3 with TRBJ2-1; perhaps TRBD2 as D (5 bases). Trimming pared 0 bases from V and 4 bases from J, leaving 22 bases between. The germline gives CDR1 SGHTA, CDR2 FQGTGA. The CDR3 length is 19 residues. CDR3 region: CASSLTFTSSRLSYNEQFF. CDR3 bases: TGTGCCAGCAGCTTAACTTTCACTAGTTCGCGGTTATCATACAATGAGCAGTTCTTC.

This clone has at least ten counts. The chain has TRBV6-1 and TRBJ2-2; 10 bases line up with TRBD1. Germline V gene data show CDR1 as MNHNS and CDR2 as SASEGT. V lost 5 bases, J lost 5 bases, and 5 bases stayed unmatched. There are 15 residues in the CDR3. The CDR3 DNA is TGTGCCAGCAGTCCCCGGGACAGGGGAACCGGGGAGCTGTTTTTT. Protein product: CASSPRDRGTGELFF.

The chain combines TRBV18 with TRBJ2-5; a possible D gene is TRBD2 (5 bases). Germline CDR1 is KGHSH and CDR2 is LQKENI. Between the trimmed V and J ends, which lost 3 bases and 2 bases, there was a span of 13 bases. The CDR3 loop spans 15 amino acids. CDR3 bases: TGTGCCAGCTCACCGCCGTTACGGGGACAAGAGACCCAGTACTTC. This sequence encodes CASSPPLRGQETQYF. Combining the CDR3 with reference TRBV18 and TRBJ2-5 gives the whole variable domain NAGVMQNPRHLVRRRGQEARLRCSPMKGHSHVYWYRQLPEEGLKFMVYLQKENIIDESGMPKERFSAEFPKEGPSILRIQQVVRGDSAAYFCASSPPLRGQETQYFGPGTRLLVL.

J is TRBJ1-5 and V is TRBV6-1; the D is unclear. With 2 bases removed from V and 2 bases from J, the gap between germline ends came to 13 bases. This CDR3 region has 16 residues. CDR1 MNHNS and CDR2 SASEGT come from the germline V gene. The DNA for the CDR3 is TGTGCCAGCAGTGAACTAGACCTCCCGGGCAATCAGCCCCAGCATTTT. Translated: CASSELDLPGNQPQHF.

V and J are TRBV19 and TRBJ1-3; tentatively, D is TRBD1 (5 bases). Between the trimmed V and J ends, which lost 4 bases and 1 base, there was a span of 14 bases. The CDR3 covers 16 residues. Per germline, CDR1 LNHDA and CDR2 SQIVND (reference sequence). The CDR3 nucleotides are TGTGCCAGTAGTAGGTGGGGCTCTGAGTCTGGAAACACCATATATTTT. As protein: CASSRWGSESGNTIYF.

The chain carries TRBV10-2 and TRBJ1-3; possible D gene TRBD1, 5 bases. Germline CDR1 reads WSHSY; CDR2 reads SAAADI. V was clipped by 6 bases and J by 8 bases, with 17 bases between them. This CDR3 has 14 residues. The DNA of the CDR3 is TGCGCCAGCAGGGAGGCGGGGGAGAGGGACACCATATATTTT. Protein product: CASREAGERDTIYF.

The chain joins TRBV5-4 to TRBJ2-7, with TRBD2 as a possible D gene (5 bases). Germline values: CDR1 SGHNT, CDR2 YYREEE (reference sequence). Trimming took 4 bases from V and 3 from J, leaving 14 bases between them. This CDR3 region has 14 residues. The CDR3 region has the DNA TGTGCCAGCAGCCAAAGGACTGACCACTACGAGCAGTACTTC. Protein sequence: CASSQRTDHYEQYF.

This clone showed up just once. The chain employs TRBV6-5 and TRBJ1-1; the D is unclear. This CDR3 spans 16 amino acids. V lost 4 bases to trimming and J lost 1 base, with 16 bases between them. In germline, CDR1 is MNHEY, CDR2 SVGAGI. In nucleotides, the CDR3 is TGTGCCAGCAGTTCCCTGCTGGTGAGGAGGAACACTGAAGCTTTCTTT. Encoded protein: CASSSLLVRRNTEAFF.

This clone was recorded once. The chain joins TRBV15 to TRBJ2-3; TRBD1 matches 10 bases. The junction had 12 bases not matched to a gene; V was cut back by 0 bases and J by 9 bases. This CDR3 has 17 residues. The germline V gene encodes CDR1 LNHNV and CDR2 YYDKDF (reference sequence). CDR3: CATSRDPPGQGSGTQYF. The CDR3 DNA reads TGTGCCACCAGCAGAGACCCCCCGGGACAGGGGAGCGGGACGCAGTATTTT.

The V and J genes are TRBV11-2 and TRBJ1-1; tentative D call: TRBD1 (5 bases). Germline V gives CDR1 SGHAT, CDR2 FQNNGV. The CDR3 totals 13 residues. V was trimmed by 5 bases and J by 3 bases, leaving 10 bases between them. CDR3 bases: TGTGCCAGCAGCCCCGGAGGGGACACTGAAGCTTTCTTT. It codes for CASSPGGDTEAFF.

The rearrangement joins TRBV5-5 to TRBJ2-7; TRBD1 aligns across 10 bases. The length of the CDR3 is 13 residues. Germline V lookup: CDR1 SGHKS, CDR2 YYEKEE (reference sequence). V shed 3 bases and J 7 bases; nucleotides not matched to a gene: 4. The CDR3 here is CASSSGQGREQYF. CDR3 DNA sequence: TGTGCCAGCAGCTCGGGACAGGGGAGGGAGCAGTACTTC.

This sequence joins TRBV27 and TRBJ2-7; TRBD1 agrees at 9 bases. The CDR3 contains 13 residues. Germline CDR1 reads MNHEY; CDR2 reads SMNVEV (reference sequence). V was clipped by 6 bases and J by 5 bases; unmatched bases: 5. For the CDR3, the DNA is TGTGCCAGCAGCCTCTGGACAGGGGACGAGCAGTACTTC. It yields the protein CASSLWTGDEQYF.

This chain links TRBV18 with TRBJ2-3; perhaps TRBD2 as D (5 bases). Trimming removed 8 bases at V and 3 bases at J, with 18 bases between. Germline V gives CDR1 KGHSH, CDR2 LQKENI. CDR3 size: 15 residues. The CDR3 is CASRTLGLQTDTQYF. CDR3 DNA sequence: TGTGCCAGCCGGACCCTTGGACTCCAAACAGATACGCAGTATTTT.

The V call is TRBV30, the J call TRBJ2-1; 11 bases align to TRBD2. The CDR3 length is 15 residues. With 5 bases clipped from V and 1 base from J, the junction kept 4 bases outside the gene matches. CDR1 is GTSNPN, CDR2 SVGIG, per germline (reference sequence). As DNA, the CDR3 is TGTGCCTGGGCTCCTAGCGGGGGGTCCTACAATGAGCAGTTCTTC. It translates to CAWAPSGGSYNEQFF.

The CDR3 DNA sequence: TGTGCCAGCAGCGGTAGTGTCACTGAAGCTTTCTTT. It encodes CASSGSVTEAFF. V and J are TRBV9 and TRBJ1-1; D uncertain. The CDR3 totals 12 residues. Looked up from germline, CDR1 is SGDLS and CDR2 is YYNGEE. V was trimmed by 3 bases and J by 4 bases, leaving 7 bases between them.

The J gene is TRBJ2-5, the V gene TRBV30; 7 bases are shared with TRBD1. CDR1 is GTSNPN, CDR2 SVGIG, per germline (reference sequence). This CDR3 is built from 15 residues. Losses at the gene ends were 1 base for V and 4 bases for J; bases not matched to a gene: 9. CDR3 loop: CAWSAVRGHRETQYF. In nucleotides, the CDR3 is TGTGCCTGGAGTGCTGTGAGGGGGCATCGAGAGACCCAGTACTTC.

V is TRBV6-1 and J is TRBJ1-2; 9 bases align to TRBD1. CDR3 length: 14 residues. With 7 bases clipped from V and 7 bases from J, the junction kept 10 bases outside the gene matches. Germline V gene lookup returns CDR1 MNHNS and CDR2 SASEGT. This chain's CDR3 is CASNPGTGIAGYTF. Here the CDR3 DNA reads TGTGCCAGCAATCCAGGGACAGGGATCGCTGGCTACACCTTC.

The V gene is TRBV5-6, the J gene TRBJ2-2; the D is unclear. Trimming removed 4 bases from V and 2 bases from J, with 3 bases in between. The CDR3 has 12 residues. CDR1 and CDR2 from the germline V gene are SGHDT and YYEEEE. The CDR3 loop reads CASSLNTGELFF. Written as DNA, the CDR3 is TGTGCCAGCAGCCTAAACACCGGGGAGCTGTTTTTT.

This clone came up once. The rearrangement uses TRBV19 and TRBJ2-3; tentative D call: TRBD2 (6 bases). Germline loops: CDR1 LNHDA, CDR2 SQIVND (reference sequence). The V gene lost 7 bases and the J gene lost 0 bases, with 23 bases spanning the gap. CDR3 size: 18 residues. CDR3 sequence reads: CASTRGGKRQLSTDTQYF. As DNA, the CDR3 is TGTGCCAGTACCCGGGGCGGGAAGCGCCAGTTGAGCACAGATACGCAGTATTTT.

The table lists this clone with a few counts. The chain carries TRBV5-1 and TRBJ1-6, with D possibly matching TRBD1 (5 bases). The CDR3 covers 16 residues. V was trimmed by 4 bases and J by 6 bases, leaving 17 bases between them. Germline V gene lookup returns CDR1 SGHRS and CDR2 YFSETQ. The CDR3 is CASSPFGHYRNSPLHF. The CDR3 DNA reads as TGCGCCAGCAGCCCCTTCGGACATTATCGTAATTCACCCCTCCACTTT.